One and the same sample provided the 6 T cell receptor beta chains below, sequenced in a study of blood T cell repertoires in COVID-19. Libraries were prepared by immunoSEQ multiplex PCR; TCRdb keeps only in-frame clonotypes and omits some of them. The table shows more than 150,000 clones, with 85% to 90% occurring only once. The sample was peripheral blood. The receptors derive from a middle-aged man with acute or convalescent COVID-19.

This clone has only one observation. The CDR3 DNA follows: TGCAGCGTTGGCGGGGGCCTGTACCAAGAGACCCAGTACTTC. Protein sequence: CSVGGGLYQETQYF. This chain connects TRBV29-1 to TRBJ2-5; weak D call: TRBD2 (7 bases). The CDR3 runs 14 residues. Germline CDR1 is SQVTM and CDR2 is ANQGSEA. V lost 4 bases to trimming and J lost 0 bases, with 12 bases between them.

In this sample, this clone turned up once. This rearrangement joins TRBV7-9 to TRBJ2-7; weak D call: TRBD2 (6 bases). Germline V gene lookup returns CDR1 SEHNR and CDR2 FQNEAQ (reference sequence). With 3 bases removed from V and 0 bases from J, the gap between germline ends came to 12 bases. The CDR3 extends over 15 amino acids. As DNA, the CDR3 is TGTGCCAGCAGCTTTGAAGCGGAGGGCTCCTACGAGCAGTACTTC. This encodes CASSFEAEGSYEQYF.

The gene calls are TRBV14 and TRBJ1-4; possibly TRBD1 for D (5 bases). The germline V and J ends were trimmed by 2 bases and 9 bases, with 10 bases remaining between them. Germline values: CDR1 SGHDN, CDR2 FVKESK. The CDR3 is made up of 13 amino acids. CDR3 loop: CASSQSRQQKLFF. For the CDR3, the DNA is TGTGCCAGCAGCCAATCCCGACAGCAAAAACTGTTTTTT. The variable domain in full, completed from reference TRBV14 and TRBJ1-4, reads EAGVTQFPSHSVIEKGQTVTLRCDPISGHDNLYWYRRVMGKEIKFLLHFVKESKQDESGMPNNRFLAERTGGTYSTLKVQPAELEDSGVYFCASSQSRQQKLFFGSGTQLSVL.

This chain links TRBV5-1 with TRBJ2-1; D is possibly TRBD2 (6 bases). The CDR3 contains 14 residues. Germline lookup yields CDR1 SGHRS and CDR2 YFSETQ. Trimming took off 3 bases at V and 5 bases at J, with 12 bases between the two ends. Here the CDR3 reads CASSWGGLNNEQFF. CDR3 coding DNA: TGCGCCAGCAGCTGGGGAGGTTTGAACAATGAGCAGTTCTTC.

This sequence joins TRBV28 and TRBJ2-3; 7 bases fit TRBD1. The CDR3 loop spans 14 amino acids. The junction had 5 bases not matched to a gene; V was cut back by 4 bases and J by 4 bases. Germline V gene data show CDR1 as MDHEN and CDR2 as SYDVKM. The CDR3, as DNA: TGTGCCAGCAGTTCTCCAGGGGGTTCAGATACGCAGTATTTT. It codes for CASSSPGGSDTQYF.

The rearrangement links TRBV7-9 to TRBJ2-7; 8 positions agree with TRBD1. Germline V CDR1 and CDR2: SEHNR, FQNEAQ (reference sequence). Losses at the gene ends were 3 bases for V and 4 bases for J; bases not matched to a gene: 5. CDR3 length: 14 residues. CDR3 coding DNA: TGTGCCAGCAGCTTGGCAGGGGGCGGTTACGAGCAGTACGTC. Its protein is CASSLAGGGYEQYV.